Given below is one T cell receptor beta chain in context. Its antigen remains unidentified. Prepared TCR beta cDNA libraries contained unique molecular identifiers. MiXCR, applied by TCRdb to the PCR reads, yields one record per CDR3 protein. This sample yields over 700,000 distinct CDR3 sequences, of which roughly 27% are seen a single time; approximately 0.6% belongs to the top ten. This sample is part of a study of post-analysis software for immune sequencing data. In the study overall: As for disease course, relapsing-remitting, secondary progressive and progressive-relapsing multiple sclerosis were all included.

Overall study findings and caveats: Controls had lower frequencies than patients of five TRBV segments, which included TRBV5-6, TRBV5-1 and TRBV20-1. Samples prepared in the same batch strongly co-clustered by F measure.

J gave up 8 bases and V 4 bases, and 11 bases lay outside the gene matches. The CDR3 is made up of 17 amino acids. Germline-derived CDR1 and CDR2 are SGHRS and YFSETQ. Sequenced material: blood. The chain has TRBV5-1 and TRBJ2-1; 14 bases map to TRBD2. This TCR came from a girl aged 5 to 17 with multiple sclerosis. The CDR3 protein is CASSPPPTSGRADEQFF. The CDR3 nucleotides read TGCGCCAGCAGCCCCCCTCCGACTAGCGGGAGGGCCGATGAGCAGTTCTTC.